What follows are 26 T cell receptor beta chains derived from one specimen sequenced in a study of T cell responses to AZD1222 COVID-19 vaccine. Data came from immunoSEQ multiplex PCR; TCRdb stores just in-frame clones and leaves some out. The sample consists of roughly 120,000 clones, around nine tenths of them appearing once. The source material was peripheral blood, sampled 28 days after the second AZD1222 dose. Receptor source: an adult who received the AZD1222 COVID-19 vaccine.

The chain is built from TRBV3-1 (or the pseudogene TRBV3-2) and TRBJ1-2; 9 bases align to TRBD1. V shed 6 bases and J 6 bases; nucleotides not matched to a gene: 8. In germline, CDR1 is LGHDT, CDR2 YNNKEL (reference sequence). The CDR3 loop spans 14 amino acids. The DNA for the CDR3 is TGTGCCAGCAGTCAGTACGGGACAGGGAATGGCTACACCTTC. This codes for CASSQYGTGNGYTF.

The chain employs TRBV2 and TRBJ1-1; no definite D call. CDR1 is SNHLY, CDR2 FYNNEI, per germline. V dropped 4 bases and J dropped 1 base, with 7 bases sitting between them. This CDR3 region has 13 residues. DNA of the CDR3: TGTGCCAGCAGTGTTGCAGGGAACACTGAAGCTTTCTTT. Protein sequence: CASSVAGNTEAFF.

The chain recombines TRBV30 with TRBJ2-2, with 15 bases aligning to TRBD2. The CDR3 spans 15 residues. The trim removed 5 bases at V and 5 bases at J, leaving 3 bases unmatched. Germline CDR1 reads GTSNPN; CDR2 reads SVGIG (reference sequence). The CDR3 nucleotides are TGTGCCTGGGGGACTAGCGGGAGGTTTACCGGGGAGCTGTTTTTT. It encodes CAWGTSGRFTGELFF.

This clone is a singleton in its sample. Its ends do not fully match the called genes, so a read error is possible. V gene TRBV7-2 combines with J gene TRBJ2-1; 8 bases map to TRBD1. CDR3 length equals 15 residues. From germline, CDR1 is SGHTA and CDR2 FQGNSA. In nucleotides, the CDR3 is TGTGCCAGCAGGTTAGGGACAGGTATGCCCAATGAGCAGTTCTTC. Translating gives CASRLGTGMPNEQFF.

The chain employs TRBV27 and TRBJ1-2, with 7 bases that match TRBD1. CDR1 is MNHEY, CDR2 SMNVEV, per germline (reference sequence). J was trimmed by 5 bases and V by 4 bases; bases with no gene match: 4. CDR3 length: 13 residues. This CDR3 reads CASSSKTGYGYTF. Written as DNA, the CDR3 is TGTGCCAGCAGTTCAAAGACAGGGTATGGCTACACCTTC.

The CDR3: CASSHRDRNTEAFF. CDR3 sequence (DNA): TGTGCCAGCAGCCACCGGGACAGGAACACTGAAGCTTTCTTT. The V and J genes are TRBV3-1 (or the pseudogene TRBV3-2) and TRBJ1-1; 7 positions match TRBD1. The CDR3 runs to 14 residues. Trimming at V came to 3 bases and at J to 1 base, leaving 2 bases not matched to a gene. Germline V gene lookup returns CDR1 LGHDT and CDR2 YNNKEL (reference sequence).

The chain recombines TRBV2 with TRBJ2-7, with 9 bases matching TRBD2. Germline V CDR1 and CDR2: SNHLY, FYNNEI. This CDR3 contains 14 residues. J lost 3 bases, V lost 7 bases, and 7 bases had no gene match. The CDR3 here is CASNIAGANYEQYF. DNA of the CDR3: TGTGCCAGCAACATAGCGGGAGCGAACTACGAGCAGTACTTC. Drawing the rest from reference TRBV2 and TRBJ2-7, the complete variable domain is EPEVTQTPSHQVTQMGQEVILRCVPISNHLYFYWYRQILGQKVEFLVSFYNNEISEKSEIFDDQFSVERPDGSNFTLKIRSTKLEDSAMYFCASNIAGANYEQYFGPGTRLTVT.

The V and J genes are TRBV18 and TRBJ2-1, with D maybe TRBD1 (5 bases). The CDR3 is made up of 14 amino acids. The germline CDR1 and CDR2 sequences are KGHSH and LQKENI. The V gene lost 4 bases and the J gene lost 9 bases, with 16 bases spanning the gap. The CDR3 spells CASSLLTMTVEQFF. CDR3 in DNA: TGTGCCAGCTCACTCCTCACCATGACAGTTGAGCAGTTCTTC.

The rearrangement joins TRBV29-1 to TRBJ1-1, with D tentatively TRBD1 (5 bases). This CDR3 region has 14 residues. Deletions cut 4 bases from V and 4 bases from J, with 16 bases between. Germline V gene lookup returns CDR1 SQVTM and CDR2 ANQGSEA. The CDR3 nucleotides read TGCAGCGTTGTGGTGACGGGACTGAGCACTGAAGCTTTCTTT. Translated: CSVVVTGLSTEAFF.

The genes are TRBV10-3 and TRBJ1-1; D is unclear. The CDR3 length is 17 residues. The germline V and J ends were trimmed by 3 bases and 5 bases, with 22 bases remaining between them. In germline, CDR1 is ENHRY, CDR2 SYGVKD. The CDR3 coding sequence is TGTGCCATCAGTGATCACCTCCGGGAGGTAGGGAATACTGAAGCTTTCTTT. Translated: CAISDHLREVGNTEAFF.

The rearrangement joins TRBV29-1 to TRBJ1-1; 7 nucleotides line up with TRBD1. V lost 8 bases, J lost 5 bases, and 8 bases stayed unmatched. Per germline, CDR1 SQVTM and CDR2 ANQGSEA. The CDR3 covers 12 residues. CDR3: CSSRTGETEAFF. CDR3 coding DNA: TGCAGCTCTAGAACAGGGGAAACTGAAGCTTTCTTT.

The gene calls are TRBV11-2 and TRBJ1-1; a weak D match, TRBD1 (5 bases). Germline V gene lookup returns CDR1 SGHAT and CDR2 FQNNGV. The CDR3 sequence is 15 residues long. V lost 5 bases to trimming and J lost 6 bases, with 19 bases between them. The CDR3 loop is CASSTSRGRGAEAFF. The CDR3, as DNA: TGTGCCAGCAGCACAAGTAGGGGTCGCGGGGCTGAAGCTTTCTTT.

The J gene is TRBJ2-1, the V gene TRBV3-1 (or the pseudogene TRBV3-2), with 10 bases identical to TRBD2. This CDR3 spans 15 amino acids. Germline assignment: CDR1 LGHDT and CDR2 YNNKEL (reference sequence). Trimming took 9 bases from V and 3 from J; bases not matched to a gene: 8. CDR3 loop: CASGPLAGIYNEQFF. The CDR3 nucleotides read TGTGCCAGTGGACCACTAGCGGGGATCTACAATGAGCAGTTCTTC.

This chain uses TRBV6-5 with TRBJ2-1, with TRBD2 identical over 8 bases. There are 16 residues in the CDR3. CDR1 MNHEY and CDR2 SVGAGI come from the germline V gene. V was pared by 4 bases and J by 7 bases, with 12 bases of the junction left unmatched. CDR3 loop: CASSFEAGGGYNEQFF. Here the CDR3 DNA reads TGTGCCAGCAGTTTCGAGGCGGGAGGAGGGTATAATGAGCAGTTCTTC.

This clone was recorded once. The V and J genes are TRBV19 and TRBJ2-2; possible D gene TRBD2, 5 bases. The V and J ends lost 1 base and 6 bases respectively, with 9 bases between them. Per the germline V gene, CDR1 is LNHDA and CDR2 is SQIVND (reference sequence). The CDR3 extends over 14 amino acids. CDR3 DNA: TGTGCCAGTAGTATAGGAGGGAGTCCCGGGGAGCTGTTTTTT. Translating gives CASSIGGSPGELFF.

V and J are TRBV11-2 and TRBJ2-7; tentatively, D is TRBD1 (7 bases). V was cut by 5 bases and J by 0 bases, with 14 bases left in between. The CDR3 spans 15 residues. CDR1 is SGHAT, CDR2 FQNNGV, per germline. The CDR3 loop reads CASSLQGGSSYEQYF. CDR3 bases: TGTGCCAGCAGCCTCCAGGGGGGCAGCTCCTACGAGCAGTACTTC.

This sequence joins TRBV5-1 and TRBJ1-6, with 8 bases aligning to TRBD1. The CDR3 covers 16 residues. Germline V gene lookup returns CDR1 SGHRS and CDR2 YFSETQ. V was pared by 0 bases and J by 7 bases, with 6 bases of the junction left unmatched. CDR3 protein: CASSLEGQARNSPLHF. Written as DNA, the CDR3 is TGCGCCAGCAGCTTGGAGGGACAGGCTCGGAATTCACCCCTCCACTTT.

This chain connects TRBV6-6 to TRBJ1-5; D perhaps matches TRBD1 (5 bases). In germline, CDR1 is MNHNY, CDR2 SVGAGI (reference sequence). V was pared by 5 bases and J by 0 bases, with 17 bases between. The CDR3 runs to 17 residues. This CDR3 is CASSPRGIRDSNQPQHF. Written as DNA, the CDR3 is TGTGCCAGCAGTCCAAGGGGAATTCGGGATAGCAATCAGCCCCAGCATTTT.

The chain carries TRBV19 and TRBJ1-5; D not resolved. The ends were cut back, 1 base at V and 0 bases at J, with 7 bases in the middle. This CDR3 contains 15 residues. Germline V lookup: CDR1 LNHDA, CDR2 SQIVND (reference sequence). The CDR3 DNA reads TGTGCCAGTAGTATAGGTGGGTATAGCAATCAGCCCCAGCATTTT. This sequence encodes CASSIGGYSNQPQHF.

This clone appeared once. This chain connects TRBV28 to TRBJ2-2, with 8 bases lining up with TRBD1. The length of the CDR3 is 15 residues. The junction had 5 bases not matched to a gene; V was cut back by 3 bases and J by 5 bases. Germline V CDR1 and CDR2: MDHEN, SYDVKM. This chain's CDR3 is CASSFPGQATGELFF. CDR3 in DNA: TGTGCCAGCAGTTTTCCGGGACAGGCTACCGGGGAGCTGTTTTTT.

Here the CDR3 DNA reads TGTGCCAGCAGTGCCCAGGTATGGTCCAGGGCGGGGAGCACTGAAGCTTTCTTT. As protein: CASSAQVWSRAGSTEAFF. The chain carries TRBV6-1 and TRBJ1-1; tentative D call: TRBD1 (5 bases). The CDR3 contains 18 residues. In germline, CDR1 is MNHNS, CDR2 SASEGT. With 4 bases removed from V and 4 bases from J, the gap between germline ends came to 25 bases.

The chain has TRBV12-5 and TRBJ2-7; the D is unclear. CDR1 and CDR2 from the germline V gene are LGHNT and FRNRAP. CDR3 length: 11 residues. V was clipped by 5 bases and J by 3 bases, with 5 bases between them. The CDR3 here is CASGTDYEQYF. DNA of the CDR3: TGTGCTAGTGGTACCGACTACGAGCAGTACTTC.

The rearrangement joins TRBV29-1 to TRBJ2-1, with 12 nucleotides matching TRBD2. V lost 4 bases to trimming and J lost 8 bases; unmatched junction nucleotides: 6. CDR1 SQVTM and CDR2 ANQGSEA come from the germline V gene. This CDR3 has 14 residues. The CDR3 sequence: CSVGTSGARDEQFF. The CDR3 nucleotides are TGCAGCGTTGGGACTAGCGGGGCCCGGGATGAGCAGTTCTTC.

This sequence joins TRBV7-9 and TRBJ2-5, with a tentative D call TRBD2 (6 bases). The ends were cut back, 4 bases at V and 8 bases at J, with 17 bases in the middle. The CDR3 consists of 14 residues. CDR1 SEHNR and CDR2 FQNEAQ come from the germline V gene (reference sequence). CDR3: CASSSPGGIDTQYF. The CDR3, as DNA: TGTGCCAGCAGCTCTCCTGGGGGGATAGATACCCAGTACTTC.

This chain uses TRBV7-3 with TRBJ2-3; 7 bases are shared with TRBD1. From germline, CDR1 is SGHTA and CDR2 FQGTGA. The CDR3 spans 14 residues. V lost 5 bases, J lost 5 bases, and 7 bases stayed unmatched. CDR3 region: CASSIGTDKDTQYF. The CDR3 DNA sequence: TGTGCCAGCAGCATCGGGACAGACAAAGATACGCAGTATTTT. The full variable domain, completed using reference TRBV7-3 and TRBJ2-3, is GAGVSQTPSNKVTEKGKYVELRCDPISGHTALYWYRQSLGQGPEFLIYFQGTGAADDSGLPNDRFFAVRPEGSVSTLKIQRTERGDSAVYLCASSIGTDKDTQYFGPGTRLTVL.

The chain employs TRBV30 and TRBJ1-5, with D perhaps matching TRBD1 (5 bases). The CDR3 is 15 amino acids. V was pared by 2 bases and J by 1 base, with 12 bases between. Germline V gives CDR1 GTSNPN, CDR2 SVGIG (reference sequence). CDR3 in DNA: TGTGCCTGGAGTCCGGGGCAGGCCAGCAATCAGCCCCAGCATTTT. It is translated as CAWSPGQASNQPQHF.